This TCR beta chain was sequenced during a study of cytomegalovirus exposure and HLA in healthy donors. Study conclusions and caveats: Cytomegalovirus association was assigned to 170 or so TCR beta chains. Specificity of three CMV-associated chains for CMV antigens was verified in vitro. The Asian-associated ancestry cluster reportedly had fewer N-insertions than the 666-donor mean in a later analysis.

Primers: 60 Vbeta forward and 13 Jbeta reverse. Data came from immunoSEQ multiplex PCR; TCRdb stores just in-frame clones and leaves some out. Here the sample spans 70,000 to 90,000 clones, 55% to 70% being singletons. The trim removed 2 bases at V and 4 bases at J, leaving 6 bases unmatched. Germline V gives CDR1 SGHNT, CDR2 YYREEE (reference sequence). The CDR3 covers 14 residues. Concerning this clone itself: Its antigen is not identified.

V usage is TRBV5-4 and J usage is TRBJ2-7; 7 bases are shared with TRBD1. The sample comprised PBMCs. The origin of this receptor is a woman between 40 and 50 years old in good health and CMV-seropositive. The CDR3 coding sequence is TGTGCCAGCAGCTTACCGGGACAGATGTACGAGCAGTACTTC. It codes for CASSLPGQMYEQYF.